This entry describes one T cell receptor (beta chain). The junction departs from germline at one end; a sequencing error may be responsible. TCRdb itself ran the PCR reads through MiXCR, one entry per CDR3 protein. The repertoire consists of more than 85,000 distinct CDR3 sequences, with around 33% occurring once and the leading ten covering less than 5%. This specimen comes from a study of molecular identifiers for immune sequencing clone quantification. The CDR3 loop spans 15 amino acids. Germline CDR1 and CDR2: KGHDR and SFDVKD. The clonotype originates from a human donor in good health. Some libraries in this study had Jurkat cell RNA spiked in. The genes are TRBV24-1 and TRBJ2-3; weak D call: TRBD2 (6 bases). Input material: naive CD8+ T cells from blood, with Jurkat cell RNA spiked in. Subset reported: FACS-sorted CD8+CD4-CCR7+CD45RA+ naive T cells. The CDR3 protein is CATRDLMSSVDTQYF. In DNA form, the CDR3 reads TGTGCCACCAGAGATTTGATGTCTAGCGTAGATACGCAGTATTTT.